The T cell receptor (beta chain) described here comes from a study of PD-L1 blockade in urothelial cancer. Trimming removed 0 bases at V and 7 bases at J, with 20 bases between. This CDR3 contains 16 residues. In germline, CDR1 is SGHNT, CDR2 YYREEE (reference sequence). Profiling relied on immunoSEQ multiplex PCR, and the TCRdb table lists in-frame clones only, not all of them. The table includes 85,000 to 130,000 clones, about 91% detected once. The TCR was taken from a woman older than 75 with urothelial cancer. The sample was PBMCs, taken around atezolizumab (anti-PD-L1) treatment. The chain has TRBV5-4 and TRBJ2-7, with D perhaps matching TRBD2 (6 bases). CDR3 nucleotides: TGTGCCAGCAGCTTGGGGGCTGCGCGGGGAGTGGGGGAGCAGTACTTC. It translates to CASSLGAARGVGEQYF.